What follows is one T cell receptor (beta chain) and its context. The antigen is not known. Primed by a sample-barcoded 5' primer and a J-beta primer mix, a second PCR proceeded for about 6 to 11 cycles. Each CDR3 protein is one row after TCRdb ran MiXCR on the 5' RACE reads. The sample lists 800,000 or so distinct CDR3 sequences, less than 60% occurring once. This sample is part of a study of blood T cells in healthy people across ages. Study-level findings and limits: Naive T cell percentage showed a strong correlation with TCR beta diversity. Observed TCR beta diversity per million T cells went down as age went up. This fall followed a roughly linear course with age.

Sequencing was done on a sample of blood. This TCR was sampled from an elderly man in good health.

CDR3 coding DNA: TGTGCCAGCAGTATTGAATCAGGGCTCCTCTACAATGAGCAGTTCTTC. This sequence encodes CASSIESGLLYNEQFF. The V and J genes are TRBV28 and TRBJ2-1, with D possibly matching TRBD1 (5 bases). In germline, CDR1 is MDHEN, CDR2 SYDVKM. This CDR3 has 16 amino acids. Between the trimmed V and J ends, which lost 5 bases and 3 bases, there was a span of 17 bases.